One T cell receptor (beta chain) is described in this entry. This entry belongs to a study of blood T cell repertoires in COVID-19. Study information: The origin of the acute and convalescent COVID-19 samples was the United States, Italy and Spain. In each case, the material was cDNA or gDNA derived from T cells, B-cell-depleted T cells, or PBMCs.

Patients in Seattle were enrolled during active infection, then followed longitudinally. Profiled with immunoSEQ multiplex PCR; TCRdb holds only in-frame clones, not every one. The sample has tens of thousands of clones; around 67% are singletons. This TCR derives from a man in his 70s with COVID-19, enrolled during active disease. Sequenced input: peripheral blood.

This CDR3 reads CASSSTPGLLTAYGYTF. The CDR3 nucleotides are TGCGCCAGCAGCTCCACCCCAGGACTCCTGACTGCCTATGGCTACACCTTC. The chain joins TRBV4-1 to TRBJ1-2; D remains ambiguous. CDR3 length: 17 amino acids. V was clipped by 5 bases and J by 4 bases, with 23 bases between them. Germline CDR1 MGHRA, CDR2 YSYEKL.